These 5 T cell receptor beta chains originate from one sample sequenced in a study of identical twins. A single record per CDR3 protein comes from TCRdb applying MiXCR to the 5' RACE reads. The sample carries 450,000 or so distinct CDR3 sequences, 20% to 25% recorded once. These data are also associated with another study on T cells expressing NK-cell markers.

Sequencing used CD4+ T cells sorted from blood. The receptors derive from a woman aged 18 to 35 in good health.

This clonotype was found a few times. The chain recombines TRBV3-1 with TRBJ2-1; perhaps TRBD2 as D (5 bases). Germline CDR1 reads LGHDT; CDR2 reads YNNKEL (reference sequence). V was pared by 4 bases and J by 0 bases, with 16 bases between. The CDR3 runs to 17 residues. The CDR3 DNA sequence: TGTGCCAGCAGCCTCACCGGAGAGCGGACCTCCTACAATGAGCAGTTCTTC. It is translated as CASSLTGERTSYNEQFF.

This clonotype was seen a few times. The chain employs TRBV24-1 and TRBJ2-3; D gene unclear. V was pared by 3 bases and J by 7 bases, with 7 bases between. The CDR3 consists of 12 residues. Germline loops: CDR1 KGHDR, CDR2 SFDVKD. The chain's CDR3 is CATSDRAYTQYF. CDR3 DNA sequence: TGTGCCACCAGTGATCGGGCCTATACGCAGTATTTT.

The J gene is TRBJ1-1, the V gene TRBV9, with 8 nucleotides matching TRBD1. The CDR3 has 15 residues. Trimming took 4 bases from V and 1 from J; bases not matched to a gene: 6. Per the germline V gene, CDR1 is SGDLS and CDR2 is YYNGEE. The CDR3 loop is CASSNQGQGNTEAFF. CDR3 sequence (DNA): TGTGCCAGCAGCAATCAAGGACAGGGGAACACTGAAGCTTTCTTT.

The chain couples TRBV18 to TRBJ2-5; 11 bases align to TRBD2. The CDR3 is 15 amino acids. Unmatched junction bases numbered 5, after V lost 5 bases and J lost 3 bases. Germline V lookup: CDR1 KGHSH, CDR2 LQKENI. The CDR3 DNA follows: TGTGCCAGCTCAGCCACTAGCGGGGGAGAAGAGACCCAGTACTTC. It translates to CASSATSGGEETQYF.

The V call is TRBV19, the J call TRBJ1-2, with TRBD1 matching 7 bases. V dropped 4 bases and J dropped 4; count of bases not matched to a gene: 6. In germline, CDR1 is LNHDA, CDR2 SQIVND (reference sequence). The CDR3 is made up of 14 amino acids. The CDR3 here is CASSTTGWTYGYTF. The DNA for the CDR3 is TGTGCCAGTAGTACGACAGGGTGGACCTATGGCTACACCTTC.